This TCR beta chain was obtained from a study of blood T cell repertoires in COVID-19 (dated by TCRdb to the early 2020s). Looking at the study overall: The collaborator samples originated in the United States, Italy and Spain and spanned the acute and convalescent phases of COVID-19. The material from the prospective study consisted of cDNA or gDNA derived from T cells, B-cell-depleted T cells, or PBMCs. The dataset comprised deeply sampled blood TCRbeta repertoires from subjects exposed to, actively infected with, or recovered from COVID-19. A freely available public database, intended as a resource for researchers studying the immune response to SARS-CoV-2, is where the repertoires were released. The samples were drawn from the first 160 participants of the ongoing ImmuneRACE study and from 950 to 1,500 subjects provided by 6 global collaborators. A de-identified subject ID, COVID-19 status, age in years and sex were almost always included in the sample metadata. HLA class I and class II types, where available, came from metadata supplied by the sample provider rather than from assay-based typing. General conclusions and limits of the study: Clinical and demographic metadata were provided uncurated, with the amount varying by source and participant.

TCRbeta CDR3 regions were amplified from genomic DNA using the immunoSEQ Assay, a bias-controlled multiplex PCR. On the authors' methods: Within the assay, amplification of reference gene primers was used to estimate how many nucleated cells each sample contained. To quantify the absolute abundance of each unique TCRbeta CDR3 rearrangement, sequence reads were collapsed and filtered. For each sample, productive Simpson clonality was calculated as the square root of Simpson's diversity index over productive rearrangements. This is the immuneACCESS table as TCRdb keeps it, with only in-frame sequences that have V and J called. A part of the clones is gone; compared with another copy, unresolved V genes explain less than half, and the rest is unexplained. For V, J and clone size, that table is used; D and trimming come from the DNA. This sample comprises tens of thousands of clones, around 72% of them detected only once. The ten largest account for under 15% of the sample.

The collaborating institutions used their own protocols to collect whole blood in K2EDTA tubes. Collaborator samples were shipped for TCRbeta analysis as frozen whole blood, isolated PBMCs, or DNA extracted from either sample type. As regards this clone: The target of this receptor is not known. No much larger clone is present one base from it, and per-base qualities are unavailable.

Its CDR3 holds 13 amino acids, cysteine through phenylalanine. This entry keeps only the CDR3 DNA: 39 bases, framed from base 1. The germline V gene specifies MDHEN as CDR1 and SYDVKM as CDR2. Germline trimming: 4 bases from V, 3 bases from J; junction bases outside gene matches: 3. The sequencing input was peripheral blood. The rearranged chain carries TRBV28 and TRBJ2-7; 7 central bases correspond to TRBD1. The clonotype originates from a human donor with active or convalescent COVID-19. The donor label of this sample is uncertain. This receptor carries the CDR3 CASSSGGGYEQYF. The nucleotides read TGTGCCAGCAGTTCAGGGGGTGGCTACGAGCAGTACTTC.